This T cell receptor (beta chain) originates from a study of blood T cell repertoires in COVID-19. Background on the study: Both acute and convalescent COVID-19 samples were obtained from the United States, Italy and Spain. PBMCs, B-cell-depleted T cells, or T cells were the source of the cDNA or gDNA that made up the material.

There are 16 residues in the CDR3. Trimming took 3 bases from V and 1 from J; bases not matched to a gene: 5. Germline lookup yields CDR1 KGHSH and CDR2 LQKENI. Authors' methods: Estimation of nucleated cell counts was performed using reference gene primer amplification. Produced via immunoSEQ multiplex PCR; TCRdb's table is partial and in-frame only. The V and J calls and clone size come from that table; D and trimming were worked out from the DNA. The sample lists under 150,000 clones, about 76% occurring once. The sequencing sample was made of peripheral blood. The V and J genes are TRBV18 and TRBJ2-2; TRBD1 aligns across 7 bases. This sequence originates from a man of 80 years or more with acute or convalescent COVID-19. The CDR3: CASSPWTGLNTGELFF. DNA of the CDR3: TGTGCCAGCTCACCCTGGACAGGCTTGAACACCGGGGAGCTGTTTTTT.